This T cell receptor beta chain emerged from a study of tumor-infiltrating lymphocytes in oesophageal squamous cell carcinoma. TCRdb redid the calling of the PCR reads with MiXCR, one entry per CDR3 protein. The repertoire holds roughly 21,000 distinct CDR3 sequences, with 35% to 40% as singletons. The receptor's source is a male donor with esophageal squamous cell carcinoma. Sequenced: esophageal tumor tissue.

CDR3: CASSNFQGELETQYF. Written as DNA, the CDR3 is TGTGCCAGCAGCAACTTCCAGGGAGAACTTGAGACCCAGTACTTC. The V call is TRBV6-2 or TRBV6-3, the J call TRBJ2-6; D is perhaps TRBD1 or TRBD2 (5 bases each). Gene TRBJ2-5 matches the end of the DNA better, so the J call may be wrong. In germline, CDR1 is MNHEY, CDR2 SVGEGT. CDR3 length: 15 amino acids.